This T cell receptor beta chain was sequenced during a study of CD8+CD57+ T cells in acquired aplastic anemia. Turning to the study itself: Isolated CD4+ and CD8+ cells, once sorted, yielded DNA averaging around 3.3 ug. Findings of the study overall: Between patients and controls, CD8+ Simpson's diversity did not vary significantly.

TCR beta VDJ and CDR3 were profiled, and genomic DNA was the template. TCRdb re-derived calls from the reads in MiXCR, one entry per CDR3 protein. The sample records about 160,000 distinct CDR3 sequences, roughly 45% being singletons. This clonotype came up once. Its antigen is currently unknown. The CDR3 contains 11 residues. Trimming took off 9 bases at V and 10 bases at J, with 10 bases between the two ends. Germline lookup yields CDR1 SNHLY and CDR2 FYNNEI. Sequencing used sorted CD4+, CD8+, or CD8+CD57+ T cells (not recorded which) from PBMCs. The sequence was collected from a human donor in good health. V gene TRBV2 combines with J gene TRBJ1-6; no clear D. This CDR3 is CASGEESPLHF. The CDR3, as DNA: TGTGCCAGTGGGGAGGAATCACCCCTCCACTTT.